There are a few counts of the clone carrying this TCR beta chain. Distinct nucleotide sequences in the sample also encode this CDR3. CD4+ cells underwent separation, giving CD45RA+ naive and CD45RA-negative memory subsets. CDR1 is SGHTA and CDR2 is FQGNSA in the germline V gene. V was clipped by 1 base and J by 7 bases; unmatched bases: 1. This CDR3 is built from 15 residues. This sample was included in a study of shared clonotypes between healthy human individuals. Clones were read by immunoSEQ multiplex PCR, and TCRdb kept only the in-frame ones, dropping some. The sample lists some 2.4 million clones, 90% to 95% occurring once.

The clonotype was recovered from a man aged 18 to 29 in good health. Some clones in this sample may be carry-over from other donors' samples. The sequenced sample consisted of naive CD4+ T cells from PBMCs. The subset is: CD45RA+ positively selected. The V and J genes are TRBV7-2 and TRBJ2-1; 13 bases are shared with TRBD2. As DNA, the CDR3 is TGTGCCAGCAGCTTAGGGACTAGCGGGAGTAATGAGCAGTTCTTC. As protein: CASSLGTSGSNEQFF.